A single sample is the source of the 6 T cell receptor beta chains below, sequenced in a study of PD-L1 blockade in urothelial cancer. Time point noted: peripheral blood 6 weeks after treatment start. Data came from immunoSEQ multiplex PCR; TCRdb stores just in-frame clones and leaves some out. The sample has 66,000 or so clones; 88% are singletons. The sample consisted of PBMCs, taken around atezolizumab (anti-PD-L1) treatment. These receptors were taken from a man between 60 and 75 years old with urothelial cancer.

The rearrangement joins TRBV12-5 to TRBJ1-5; a weak D match, TRBD1 (6 bases). Per germline, CDR1 LGHNT and CDR2 FRNRAP. Trimming left V 1 base short and J 6 bases short, with 13 bases between. The CDR3 consists of 15 residues. CDR3 bases: TGTGCTAGTGGTTTGGCAGGGGAGCGGTCTCAGCCCCAGCATTTT. Its protein product is CASGLAGERSQPQHF.

This chain joins TRBV18 and TRBJ2-2; 12 positions match TRBD2. Per germline, CDR1 KGHSH and CDR2 LQKENI. This CDR3 has 17 residues. With 3 bases clipped from V and 7 bases from J, the junction kept 9 bases outside the gene matches. CDR3 in amino acids: CASSPTRLAGVHGELFF. In nucleotides, the CDR3 is TGTGCCAGCTCACCTACAAGACTAGCGGGAGTCCACGGGGAGCTGTTTTTT.

The rearrangement uses TRBV5-1 and TRBJ2-3, with 7 bases lining up with TRBD1. The CDR3 has 15 residues. With 1 base clipped from V and 6 bases from J, the junction kept 8 bases outside the gene matches. The germline gives CDR1 SGHRS, CDR2 YFSETQ. DNA of the CDR3: TGCGCCAGCAGCTTGAACGGACAGGTTCGGGATACGCAGTATTTT. Protein: CASSLNGQVRDTQYF.

The V call is TRBV7-9, the J call TRBJ1-1; D gene ambiguous. The CDR3 loop spans 15 amino acids. Between the trimmed V and J ends, which lost 1 base and 3 bases, there was a span of 12 bases. Germline lookup yields CDR1 SEHNR and CDR2 FQNEAQ (reference sequence). This chain's CDR3 is CASSLVRAQDTEAFF. DNA of the CDR3: TGTGCCAGCAGCTTAGTGAGGGCCCAGGACACTGAAGCTTTCTTT. Using reference TRBV7-9 and TRBJ1-1 for the parts outside the CDR3, the full variable domain is DTGVSQNPRHKITKRGQNVTFRCDPISEHNRLYWYRQTLGQGPEFLTYFQNEAQLEKSRLLSDRFSAERPKGSFSTLEIQRTEQGDSAMYLCASSLVRAQDTEAFFGQGTRLTVV.

This sequence joins TRBV5-1 and TRBJ2-5; possibly TRBD2 for D (6 bases). This CDR3 region has 16 residues. In germline, CDR1 is SGHRS, CDR2 YFSETQ. V shed 6 bases and J shed 5 bases, with 23 bases lying between them. CDR3 nucleotides: TGCGCCAGCACCCCCTCATTGGCGGGGAGAGCGGAGACCCAGTACTTC. Amino acids: CASTPSLAGRAETQYF.

The rearrangement uses TRBV5-8 and TRBJ2-7, with TRBD1 matching 9 bases. This CDR3 is 17 amino acids long. V was pared by 0 bases and J by 2 bases, with 9 bases of the junction left unmatched. The V gene's germline CDR1 is SGHTS and CDR2 YDEGEE. CDR3 in amino acids: CASSLDGQGLGTYEQYF. Here the CDR3 DNA reads TGTGCCAGCAGCTTGGATGGACAGGGGTTAGGGACCTACGAGCAGTACTTC.